The rows below give T cell receptor beta chains drawn from one sample of a study of blood T cell repertoires in COVID-19. TCRdb's table, derived via immunoSEQ multiplex PCR, lists solely in-frame clones and lacks some. This sample has 150,000 to 200,000 clones, with approximately 82% found just once. The sequenced sample consisted of PBMCs or T cells enriched from blood (not recorded which). All receptors derive from a woman in her fifties or sixties who had recovered from COVID-19. Both conserved end residues are part of each CDR3. D genes are given only for firm matches. Expanded clones are given a class, and other clones once, few, many or no size at all.

d_call j_call clone_size v_call cdr3_aa cdr3_nt
- TRBJ1-6 few TRBV7-8 CASARGRDYNSPLHF TGTGCCAGCGCCCGCGGGAGGGACTATAATTCACCCCTCCACTTT
TRBD2 TRBJ2-2 once TRBV29-1 CSVARTSGISGELFF TGCAGCGTGGCTCGGACTAGCGGGATATCCGGGGAGCTGTTTTTT
- TRBJ1-1 - TRBV19 CASSIGVGRTTEAFF TGTGCCAGTAGTATAGGGGTGGGGAGGACCACTGAAGCTTTCTTT
TRBD1 TRBJ2-1 few TRBV30 CACDRTGSFNEQFF TGTGCCTGCGACCGGACAGGGAGTTTCAATGAGCAGTTCTTC
TRBD2 TRBJ2-3 - TRBV7-9 CASSPGLGADTQYF TGTGCCAGCAGCCCGGGACTAGGTGCAGATACGCAGTATTTT
- TRBJ1-1 - TRBV29-1 CSVERSRGTEAFF TGCAGCGTTGAACGGAGCCGGGGCACTGAAGCTTTCTTT
- TRBJ2-3 - TRBV6-5 CASSYSRGKSTDTQYF TGTGCCAGCAGTTACTCCAGGGGCAAGAGCACAGATACGCAGTATTTT
- TRBJ1-5 - TRBV28 CASRLAAGVGTQPQHF TGTGCCAGCAGACTCGCCGCAGGGGTCGGAACGCAGCCCCAGCATTTT
- TRBJ2-2 - TRBV9 CASRVAENTGELFF TGTGCCAGCAGGGTGGCAGAGAACACCGGGGAGCTGTTTTTT
- TRBJ1-2 medium-sized TRBV2 CASSDYHLFYGYTF TGTGCCAGCAGTGACTACCACTTATTCTATGGCTACACCTTC
- TRBJ2-1 - TRBV2 CASSLGTPNNEQFF TGTGCCAGCAGTTTAGGGACTCCTAACAATGAGCAGTTCTTC
- TRBJ2-3 few TRBV5-1 CASSLWGPDTQYF TGCGCCAGCAGCTTGTGGGGGCCAGATACGCAGTATTTT
TRBD2 TRBJ2-7 - TRBV2 CASSSGLASSYEQYF TGTGCCAGCAGCTCCGGACTAGCGAGCTCCTACGAGCAGTACTTC
- TRBJ1-3 - TRBV21-1 CASSKGAGTGNTIYF TGTGCCAGCAGCAAAGGGGCAGGAACTGGAAACACCATATATTTT
- TRBJ2-5 - TRBV7-2 CASSLSHQETQYF TGTGCCAGCAGCTTATCTCACCAAGAGACCCAGTACTTC
TRBD2 TRBJ2-1 many TRBV11-1 CASSLAGGFKGEQFF TGTGCCAGCAGCTTGGCGGGAGGTTTTAAGGGTGAGCAGTTCTTC
TRBD2 TRBJ2-3 - TRBV5-4 CASSRGLAGVTDTQYF TGTGCCAGCAGCAGAGGACTAGCGGGCGTCACAGATACGCAGTATTTT